Below, one T cell receptor (beta chain) is given with its context. Under the authors' procedure: Quantification of nucleated cells was approximated via reference gene primer amplification. Profiled with immunoSEQ multiplex PCR; TCRdb holds only in-frame clones, not every one. From that table come the V and J calls and clone size; the DNA was used to work out D and trimming. Of approximately 250,000 clones listed, approximately 80% were seen once; the top ten hold approximately 1.5%. The data were taken from a study of blood T cell repertoires in COVID-19. The wider study: PBMCs, B-cell-depleted T cells, or T cells provided the cDNA or gDNA that made up the material.

Specimen: peripheral blood. The TCR was taken from a middle-aged woman who had recovered from COVID-19.

The CDR3 bases are TGCGCCAGCAGCCATACTCCAGACAGGGCCTACGAGCAGTACTTC. Its protein product is CASSHTPDRAYEQYF. V and J are TRBV4-1 and TRBJ2-7; TRBD1 aligns across 7 bases. Germline CDR1 reads MGHRA; CDR2 reads YSYEKL. V lost 3 bases and J lost 2; bases outside the gene matches: 7. The CDR3 runs to 15 residues.